Each of the 6 T cell receptor beta chains below was sequenced from the same sample in a study of blood T cell repertoires in COVID-19. Produced via immunoSEQ multiplex PCR; TCRdb's table is partial and in-frame only. The sample includes 200,000 to 300,000 clones, 80% to 95% seen only once; the top ten take about 0.79%. The source material was peripheral blood. The source of these receptors is a young man with COVID-19, enrolled during active disease.

CDR3 in DNA: TGTGCCAGTAGTATTTGGACAGGGATGAGAGGTGTGTTCACTGAAGCTTTCTTT. This translates into CASSIWTGMRGVFTEAFF. The rearrangement uses TRBV19 and TRBJ1-1; TRBD1 matches at 8 bases. The V gene end was trimmed by 3 bases and the J gene end by 4 bases; junction bases not matched to a gene: 16. The CDR3 length is 18 residues. The germline V gene encodes CDR1 LNHDA and CDR2 SQIVND (reference sequence).

The chain couples TRBV5-1 to TRBJ2-3; 11 bases match TRBD1. Trimming took 4 bases from V and 3 from J; bases not matched to a gene: 7. Germline V gene sequence: CDR1 SGHRS, CDR2 YFSETQ. CDR3 length: 16 amino acids. The CDR3, as DNA: TGCGCCAGCAGCAAGGGACAGGGGGAACAAACAGATACGCAGTATTTT. It is translated as CASSKGQGEQTDTQYF.

This chain links TRBV5-1 with TRBJ2-1, with 13 nucleotides matching TRBD2. The V and J ends lost 3 bases and 7 bases, in that order; junction bases with no gene match: 4. CDR1 is SGHRS and CDR2 is YFSETQ in the germline V gene. CDR3 length equals 15 residues. The CDR3 DNA follows: TGCGCCAGCAGCTCGGGACTAGCGGGGCTTAATGAGCAGTTCTTC. As protein: CASSSGLAGLNEQFF.

Only one count was recorded for this clone. V usage is TRBV4-1 and J usage is TRBJ1-2, with D possibly being TRBD1 (5 bases). The CDR3 sequence is 15 residues long. Germline values: CDR1 MGHRA, CDR2 YSYEKL. V lost 0 bases and J 0 bases, leaving 8 bases between the germline ends. CDR3 in amino acids: CASSQEWTTNYGYTF. The CDR3 DNA follows: TGCGCCAGCAGCCAAGAATGGACAACTAACTATGGCTACACCTTC.

V is TRBV4-1 and J is TRBJ2-7; D is possibly TRBD2 (6 bases). This CDR3 has 15 amino acids. Germline V gives CDR1 MGHRA, CDR2 YSYEKL. Trimming stripped 0 bases from V and 0 bases from J, with 9 bases between. As DNA, the CDR3 is TGCGCCAGCAGCCAAGAGGGGACTTTCTCCTACGAGCAGTACTTC. Encoded protein: CASSQEGTFSYEQYF.

This sequence joins TRBV27 and TRBJ2-5; 9 nucleotides match TRBD2. The CDR3 consists of 17 residues. CDR1 is MNHEY, CDR2 SMNVEV, per germline (reference sequence). V lost 5 bases, J lost 4 bases, and 14 bases stayed unmatched. CDR3 loop: CASSIAIAGVLGETQYF. DNA of the CDR3: TGTGCCAGCAGTATCGCGATAGCGGGGGTGTTAGGAGAGACCCAGTACTTC.